These 17 T cell receptor beta chains were sequenced from one sample in a study of CD8+CD57+ T cells in acquired aplastic anemia. It was patients with CD8+CD57+ cell expansion by flow cytometry who were chosen for sequencing. The template used for profiling TCR beta VDJ and CDR3 was genomic DNA. MiXCR, run by TCRdb on the reads, gives a single entry per CDR3 protein. The repertoire includes around 150,000 distinct CDR3 sequences, less than 50% of them detected once, and more than 30% sits in the top ten. The source material was sorted CD4+, CD8+, or CD8+CD57+ T cells (not recorded which) from PBMCs. All receptors come from a human donor with aplastic anemia.

On this clonotype itself: With a much larger clone just one base away, this may be a read error. The J gene is TRBJ1-4, the V gene TRBV12-3 or TRBV12-4; tentative D call: TRBD1 (5 bases). The CDR3 contains 13 residues. CDR3 sequence: CASWWNQGEKLLF. The CDR3 DNA sequence: TGTGCCAGCTGGTGGAACCAGGGTGAAAAACTGCTTTTT.

This clonotype showed up many times. The chain couples TRBV15 to TRBJ2-7; possibly TRBD1 for D (6 bases). The V end was cut by 3 bases, the J end by 3 bases, with 12 bases between. The germline CDR1 and CDR2 sequences are LNHNV and YYDKDF (reference sequence). The CDR3 totals 14 residues. CDR3 protein: CATSSAGQIYEQYF. The CDR3 bases are TGTGCCACCAGCAGTGCTGGACAGATCTACGAGCAGTACTTC.

This clonotype was counted at least ten times. CDR3: CSGQTRNYGYTF. For the CDR3, the DNA is TGCAGCGGACAGACGAGAAACTATGGCTACACCTTC. The V call is TRBV29-1, the J call TRBJ1-2; D might be TRBD1 (5 bases). The CDR3 covers 12 residues. CDR1 and CDR2 (germline): SQVTM, ANQGSEA. The V end lost 7 bases, the J end lost 2 bases, and 11 bases lay between the germline ends.

The CDR3 DNA follows: TGTGCCAGTGGCATCGGGACTTACGAGCAGTACTTC. Its translation is CASGIGTYEQYF. This sequence joins TRBV2 and TRBJ2-7; possibly TRBD2 for D (6 bases). Germline CDR1 reads SNHLY; CDR2 reads FYNNEI. Trimming took 9 bases from V and 4 from J, leaving 13 bases between them. The CDR3 spans 12 residues.

To note about this clonotype: A much larger clonotype is one base distant, so this may be a read error. This chain links TRBV12-3 or TRBV12-4 with TRBJ2-7, with 10 bases fitting TRBD1. The V and J ends lost 6 bases and 4 bases, in that order; junction bases with no gene match: 15. CDR3 length: 17 residues. CDR3 nucleotide sequence: TGTGCCAGCAGACGGGCCGGGACAGGGGCGTTGGGGTACGAGCAGTACTTC. This sequence encodes CASRRAGTGALGYEQYF.

V is TRBV12-3 or TRBV12-4 and J is TRBJ1-1; 7 positions agree with TRBD1. V dropped 5 bases and J dropped 4; count of bases not matched to a gene: 4. There are 13 residues in the CDR3. The CDR3 sequence is CASSKGASTEAFF. CDR3 DNA sequence: TGTGCCAGCAGTAAGGGGGCCAGCACTGAAGCTTTCTTT.

This clonotype was detected many times. V is TRBV29-1 and J is TRBJ1-2, with a tentative D call TRBD1 (6 bases). Per the germline V gene, CDR1 is SQVTM and CDR2 is ANQGSEA. Deletions cut 7 bases from V and 4 bases from J, with 10 bases between. The CDR3 has 11 amino acids. DNA of the CDR3: TGCAGCGCAAGGGACACCTATGGCTACACCTTC. Its translation is CSARDTYGYTF. The variable domain in full, with the rest retrieved from reference TRBV29-1 and TRBJ1-2, is SAVISQKPSRDICQRGTSLTIQCQVDSQVTMMFWYRQQPGQSLTLIATANQGSEATYESGFVIDKFPISRPNLTFSTLTVSNMSPEDSSIYLCSARDTYGYTFGSGTRLTVV.

The sample holds many counts of this clonotype. The rearrangement links TRBV19 to TRBJ1-1; no firm D call. There are 15 residues in the CDR3. V lost 5 bases and J lost 1, with 14 bases in between. Germline assignment: CDR1 LNHDA and CDR2 SQIVND (reference sequence). This CDR3 reads CASSPPAPGNTEAFF. The CDR3 DNA follows: TGTGCCAGTAGTCCTCCCGCCCCCGGGAACACTGAAGCTTTCTTT.

As concerns this clonotype: A much larger clone sits a single nucleotide away, making a read error possible. The chain couples TRBV30 to TRBJ2-7, with D perhaps matching TRBD1 or TRBD2 (5 bases each). The CDR3 length is 13 residues. The germline V gene encodes CDR1 GTSNPN and CDR2 SVGIG (reference sequence). V was pared by 5 bases and J by 6 bases, with 17 bases between. The CDR3 DNA is TGTGCCTGGGCTAGAGGGGCACTAAGCGAGCAGTACTTC. This gives the protein CAWARGALSEQYF.

A single count supports this clonotype. V gene TRBV20-1 combines with J gene TRBJ2-1; 7 bases are a match to TRBD2. This CDR3 region has 13 residues. Unmatched junction bases numbered 11, after V lost 7 bases and J lost 8 bases. Germline lookup yields CDR1 DFQATT and CDR2 SNEGSKA (reference sequence). Here the CDR3 reads CSEWGRAGDEQFF. CDR3 sequence (DNA): TGCAGTGAATGGGGGAGGGCCGGCGATGAGCAGTTCTTC.

As regards this clonotype: One end of the junction fails to match germline, which may point to a read error. CDR3 region: CAISESPSDSPLF. CDR3 coding DNA: TGTGCCATCAGTGAGTCCCCCTCGGACAGCCCGCTCTTC. The gene calls are TRBV10-3 and TRBJ1-2; D may be TRBD1 (6 bases). Germline CDR1 is ENHRY and CDR2 is SYGVKD. The CDR3 consists of 13 residues.

There are many counts of this clonotype. This rearrangement joins TRBV12-3 or TRBV12-4 to TRBJ2-1, with TRBD2 matching 13 bases. The CDR3 is made up of 16 amino acids. Losses at the gene ends were 6 bases for V and 8 bases for J; bases not matched to a gene: 10. The CDR3, as DNA: TGTGCCAGCAGAGCACTAGCGGGAGGGCGACCGGATGAGCAGTTCTTC. This sequence encodes CASRALAGGRPDEQFF.

Of note for this clonotype: Being one base from a much bigger clone, this may be a read error. The chain links TRBV13 to TRBJ1-1, with D unclear. This CDR3 spans 11 amino acids. The germline V gene encodes CDR1 PRHDT and CDR2 FYEKMQ (reference sequence). This CDR3 is CTSSSSTEAFF. CDR3 nucleotides: TGTACCAGCAGCTCCTCTACTGAAGCTTTCTTT.

This clonotype was recorded at least ten times. The gene calls are TRBV24-1 and TRBJ2-5; D is perhaps TRBD2 (5 bases). This CDR3 region has 11 residues. Trimming stripped 3 bases from V and 7 bases from J, with 5 bases between. Germline V gene lookup returns CDR1 KGHDR and CDR2 SFDVKD. The CDR3 sequence is CATSDGGTQYF. The CDR3 nucleotides read TGTGCCACCAGTGATGGAGGGACCCAGTACTTC.

This clonotype was recorded at least ten times. J is TRBJ1-5 and V is TRBV7-9; 7 bases map to TRBD1. The CDR3 has 12 amino acids. Unmatched junction bases numbered 0, after V lost 8 bases and J lost 2 bases. Germline V lookup: CDR1 SEHNR, CDR2 FQNEAQ (reference sequence). The CDR3 sequence is CASDRGNQPQHF. CDR3 DNA: TGTGCCAGCGACAGGGGCAATCAGCCCCAGCATTTT. Filled out from reference TRBV7-9 and TRBJ1-5, the complete variable domain reads DTGVSQNPRHKITKRGQNVTFRCDPISEHNRLYWYRQTLGQGPEFLTYFQNEAQLEKSRLLSDRFSAERPKGSFSTLEIQRTEQGDSAMYLCASDRGNQPQHFGDGTRLSIL.

The table lists this clonotype with many counts. The CDR3 DNA follows: TGTGCCAGCACCTCGAATACAGGGGGAGATACGCAGTATTTT. This encodes CASTSNTGGDTQYF. V is TRBV12-3 or TRBV12-4 and J is TRBJ2-3; 8 nucleotides align to TRBD1. V dropped 7 bases and J dropped 5; count of bases not matched to a gene: 8. The CDR3 loop spans 14 amino acids.

Comment on this clonotype: The CDR3 does not close with the conserved phenylalanine or tryptophan, likely indicating a read error. V usage is TRBV12-3 or TRBV12-4 and J usage is TRBJ2-1; D may correspond to TRBD1 or TRBD2 (5 bases each). The CDR3 has 12 amino acids. V lost 4 bases and J 7 bases, leaving 8 bases between the germline ends. The CDR3 region has the DNA TGTGCCAGCAGTTCGGGGCTGAATGAGCAGTTCCTC. It encodes CASSSGLNEQFL.